This T cell receptor beta chain appears in the sequencing data of a study (dated by TCRdb to between 2015 and 2016). This clonotype has just a few counts. Its binding antigen is unknown. No base quality information exists; no much larger clone differs at one position. CDR1 SGHRS and CDR2 YFSETQ were looked up in the germline V gene. The CDR3 starts with the cysteine, ends with the phenylalanine, and has 15 residues. The retained sequence is limited to the CDR3, 45 bases, with the frame set at the first base. Clipping removes 4 bases from V and 5 bases from J, with 11 as the unmatched junction base count. Library preparation employed RT-PCR. TCRdb records Illumina MiSeq as the sequencer. TCRdb reprocessing: public reads trimmed at Q25 with fastp, clones called with MiXCR, in-frame beta chains kept. When rows share a CDR3 protein, they turn into one entry using the most common DNA and genes. For this sample the table gives around 700,000 distinct CDR3 sequences, of which more than 13% were detected only once. The top ten constitute 3.6% of the sample.

Sequencing used memory CD4+ T cells from blood. The sequence was collected from a female donor in good health, serving as a healthy control. The receptor chain draws on TRBV5-1 and TRBJ2-7; TRBD2 aligns with 8 central bases. This receptor has the CDR3 CASSPGGSGTNEQYF. The sequenced DNA is TGCGCCAGCAGCCCCGGTGGTAGCGGGACGAACGAGCAGTACTTC.